The source of this T cell receptor beta chain is a study of T cell responses to AZD1222 COVID-19 vaccine. Generated by immunoSEQ multiplex PCR, the TCRdb table keeps only in-frame clones and is missing some. The sample carries about 150,000 clones, approximately 92% recorded once. Germline values: CDR1 MNHEY, CDR2 SVGAGI. Deletions cut 6 bases from V and 4 bases from J, with 15 bases between. CDR3 size: 14 residues. The sample in question was peripheral blood, obtained 28 days after the second AZD1222 dose. V is TRBV6-5 and J is TRBJ1-2; D unclear. This TCR was recovered from an adult who received the AZD1222 COVID-19 vaccine. Written as DNA, the CDR3 is TGTGCCAGCAGAGAGTGGGAATCCCCCTATGGCTACACCTTC. It is translated as CASREWESPYGYTF.